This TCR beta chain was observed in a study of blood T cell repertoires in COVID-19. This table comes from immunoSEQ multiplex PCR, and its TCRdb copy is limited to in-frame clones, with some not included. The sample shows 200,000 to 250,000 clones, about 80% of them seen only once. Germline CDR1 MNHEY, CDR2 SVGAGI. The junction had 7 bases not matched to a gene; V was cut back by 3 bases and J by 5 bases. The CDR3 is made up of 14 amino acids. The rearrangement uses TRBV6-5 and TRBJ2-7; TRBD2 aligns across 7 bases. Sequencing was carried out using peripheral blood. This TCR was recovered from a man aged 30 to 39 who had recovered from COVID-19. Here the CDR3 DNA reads TGTGCCAGCAGTTATAGACTAGCTCCCCACGAGCAGTACTTC. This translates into CASSYRLAPHEQYF.